This T cell receptor beta chain was identified during a study of blood T cell repertoires in COVID-19. Background on the study: Nucleic acid was either cDNA or gDNA, and it came from T cells, B-cell-depleted T cells, or PBMCs.

Measured with immunoSEQ multiplex PCR; TCRdb has only the in-frame clones, and not every one. The repertoire holds about 89,000 clones, with 80% as singletons. This clone came up a few times. V lost 3 bases, J lost 8 bases, and 23 bases lay in between. CDR3 length: 18 residues. Germline CDR1 LGHDT, CDR2 YNNKEL (reference sequence). The material sequenced was peripheral blood. This chain joins TRBV3-1 (or the pseudogene TRBV3-2) and TRBJ1-6, with a possible D match to TRBD1 (6 bases). This TCR came from a woman older than 75 with acute or convalescent COVID-19. This CDR3 is CASSHTRQATWGYSPLHF. In DNA form, the CDR3 reads TGTGCCAGCAGCCATACTAGACAGGCTACCTGGGGTTATTCACCCCTCCACTTT.